This is a list of T cell receptor beta chains from one sample in a study of T cell responses to AZD1222 COVID-19 vaccine. Data came from immunoSEQ multiplex PCR; TCRdb stores just in-frame clones and leaves some out. The sample comprises some 110,000 clones, approximately 90% of which are singletons, and about 4% rests with the top ten. Source: peripheral blood, taken 28 days after the second AZD1222 dose. These receptors all come from an adult who received the AZD1222 COVID-19 vaccine. CDR3s include the opening cysteine and the closing phenylalanine or tryptophan. A D gene is named only where the DNA matches it firmly. Expanded clones are given a class, and other clones once, few, many or no size at all.

j_call	clone_size	v_call	d_call	cdr3_nt	cdr3_aa
TRBJ2-7	.	TRBV14	.	TGTGCCAGCAGCCAAGGGGCAGGCCGGGGCTCCTACGAGCAGTACTTC	CASSQGAGRGSYEQYF
TRBJ1-6	.	TRBV4-3	TRBD1	TGCGCCAGCAGCCCCGGGACAGTGATCTCCTATAATTCACCCCTCCACTTT	CASSPGTVISYNSPLHF
TRBJ1-1	.	TRBV12-5	.	TGTGCTAGTGCAGGTAGGGAAGCTTTCTTT	CASAGREAFF
TRBJ2-7	.	TRBV30	.	TGTGCCTGGAAAAGTCTGCACACCAACTACGAGCAGTACTTC	CAWKSLHTNYEQYF
TRBJ2-7	.	TRBV5-4	TRBD1	TGTGCCAGCTCCCCCCTTACGGACAGGGGCTCCTACGAGCAGTACTTC	CASSPLTDRGSYEQYF
TRBJ1-2	.	TRBV14	.	TGTGCCAGCAGCCAAGTGGCTAGACCCTATGGCTACACCTTC	CASSQVARPYGYTF
TRBJ2-2	.	TRBV19	TRBD1	TGTGCCACTACGGGACAGGGTGGCGGGGAGCTGTTTTTT	CATTGQGGGELFF
TRBJ2-7	.	TRBV13	.	TGTGCCAGCAGCTCCCGATCAAGGGGAGTTGAGGCCTACGAGCAGTACTTC	CASSSRSRGVEAYEQYF
TRBJ2-3	.	TRBV19	TRBD2	TGTGCCAGTAGTATAGGGTTGGCGGGGGGTACAGATACGCAGTATTTT	CASSIGLAGGTDTQYF
TRBJ1-6	few	TRBV4-3	.	TGCGCCAGCAGCCAAGAAACAGGGTTGGATTCACCCCTCCACTTT	CASSQETGLDSPLHF
TRBJ1-3	.	TRBV6-1	.	TGTGCCAGCAGTGAAGCGCATGGGGGCAGTTCTGGAAACACCATATATTTT	CASSEAHGGSSGNTIYF
TRBJ1-4	.	TRBV9	.	TGTGCCAGCAGCGTAGGTCAAGGGGGGCAGCCTAATGAAAAACTGTTTTTT	CASSVGQGGQPNEKLFF
TRBJ1-5	.	TRBV24-1	.	TGTGCCACCAGTGACCCGGGAGTTGGGGACAATCAGCCCCAGCATTTT	CATSDPGVGDNQPQHF
TRBJ2-7	once	TRBV28	TRBD2	TGTGCCAGCCGGGGTGCTAGCGGGAGAGGAGGCTACGAGCAGTACTTC	CASRGASGRGGYEQYF
TRBJ2-7	.	TRBV18	.	TGTGCCAGCTCACCACGCCCGGACTACGAGCAGTACTTC	CASSPRPDYEQYF
TRBJ1-2	.	TRBV5-5	.	TGTGCCAGCAGCTTGCGGGTATCTAACTATGGCTACACCTTC	CASSLRVSNYGYTF
TRBJ2-1	.	TRBV7-2	TRBD2	TGTGCCAGCAGTATTAGCGGGGGCTCTAACAATGAGCAGTTCTTC	CASSISGGSNNEQFF
TRBJ1-2	.	TRBV28	.	TGTGCCAGCAGTTTATCGGCAGCCTATGGCTACACCTTC	CASSLSAAYGYTF
TRBJ2-5	.	TRBV6-5	TRBD1	TGTGCCAGCAGTTCGACAGGGGGCAGGGAGACCCAGTACTTC	CASSSTGGRETQYF
TRBJ1-5	.	TRBV18	.	TGTGCCAGCTCACCCTTATGGGGGAGTGATCAGCCCCAGCATTTT	CASSPLWGSDQPQHF
TRBJ1-1	.	TRBV7-2	.	TGTGCCAGCAGCCGCGACCCGAACACTGAAGCTTTCTTT	CASSRDPNTEAFF
TRBJ1-2	.	TRBV19	.	TGTGCCAGTAGTCTCATGGGGGGTTCGGGCTACACCTTC	CASSLMGGSGYTF
TRBJ2-7	.	TRBV5-4	.	TGTGCCAGCAGCTTGGTGGGCTACGAGCAGTACTTC	CASSLVGYEQYF
TRBJ1-1	.	TRBV7-9	.	TGTGCCAGCAGCCGCGACACGAACACTGAAGCTTTCTTT	CASSRDTNTEAFF
TRBJ1-6	once	TRBV4-1	.	TGCGCCAGCAGCCAGGGAGGACGTAATTCACCCCTCCACTTT	CASSQGGRNSPLHF
TRBJ2-1	.	TRBV6-1	.	TGTGCCAGCAGTGTCGGTAAGACAGTAGGTTACAATGAGCAGTTCTTC	CASSVGKTVGYNEQFF
TRBJ1-6	.	TRBV2	.	TGTGCCAGCAGTCCCCGATCGGCCTATAATTCACCCCTCCACTTT	CASSPRSAYNSPLHF
TRBJ2-3	.	TRBV27	.	TGTGCCAGCACCGATCTCAAGGGCAGGACACGGGGAACGCAGTATTTT	CASTDLKGRTRGTQYF
TRBJ2-5	.	TRBV25-1	.	TGTGCCAGCAGTCGGCACGGAAATGAAGAGACCCAGTACTTC	CASSRHGNEETQYF
TRBJ1-2	.	TRBV7-9	TRBD1	TGTGCCAGCAGCTTTCGTGGGGCAGGGGGGATCTATGGCTACACCTTC	CASSFRGAGGIYGYTF
TRBJ1-2	.	TRBV3-1/TRBV3-2	.	TGTGCCAGCAGCTATCGGCCGGAGGGCTACACCTTC	CASSYRPEGYTF
TRBJ1-3	.	TRBV10-2	.	TGCGCCACCGCTGGGGGTCCAGCTGGAAACACCATATATTTT	CATAGGPAGNTIYF
TRBJ2-1	.	TRBV27	TRBD2	TGTGCCAGCAGTTTATCGAATTTCCTAGCGGATTACAATGAGCAGTTCTTC	CASSLSNFLADYNEQFF
TRBJ2-3	once	TRBV4-3	.	TGCGCCAGCAGCCAAGATCCCAGGAGCACAGATACGCAGTATTTT	CASSQDPRSTDTQYF
TRBJ2-6	.	TRBV7-2	.	TGTGCCAGCAGCCCCCGCCCTACTCACACTGGGGCCAACGTCCTGACTTTC	CASSPRPTHTGANVLTF
TRBJ1-4	.	TRBV15	.	TGTGCCACCAGCAATCCGGGGCTGACTAATGAAAAACTGTTTTTT	CATSNPGLTNEKLFF
TRBJ1-3	.	TRBV29-1	TRBD1	TGCAGCGTGGCCGGGACAGGGGGAAACACCATATATTTT	CSVAGTGGNTIYF
TRBJ1-3	.	TRBV3-1/TRBV3-2	.	TGTGCCAGCAACTCTGGAAACACCATATATTTT	CASNSGNTIYF
TRBJ2-2	.	TRBV7-9	TRBD2	TGTGCCAGCAGCCCCGCTAGACTAGCGGGAGAATATAGGGAGCTGTTTTTT	CASSPARLAGEYRELFF
TRBJ2-1	.	TRBV7-2	TRBD1	TGTGCCAGCAGCTTAGGTATAGGGGGCTCAGATGAGCAGTTCTTC	CASSLGIGGSDEQFF
TRBJ1-2	few	TRBV6-1	.	TGTGCCAGCAGTGAAGGGGGAGGTCTAGCTAACTATGGCTACACCTTC	CASSEGGGLANYGYTF
TRBJ1-1	.	TRBV7-6	TRBD1	TGTGCCAGCAGCCACGGGACAGGGGATCCTGAAGCTTTCTTT	CASSHGTGDPEAFF
TRBJ1-4	.	TRBV30	.	TGTGCCTGGAGAGGGGTTGGGGAAAAACTGTTTTTT	CAWRGVGEKLFF
TRBJ2-2	.	TRBV19	TRBD1	TGTGCCAGTGGCAAGCGGGACAGGGACTCCGGGGAGCTGTTTTTT	CASGKRDRDSGELFF
TRBJ2-2	.	TRBV5-5	TRBD1	TGTGCCAGCAGCCTCGGGACAGTAGGTACCGGGGAGCTGTTTTTT	CASSLGTVGTGELFF
TRBJ2-2	.	TRBV19	TRBD2	TGTGCCAGTAGTATCCCAACTAGCGTACAGGCCGGGGAGCTGTTTTTT	CASSIPTSVQAGELFF
TRBJ1-2	.	TRBV5-8	.	TGTGCCAGCACCCCTTCTAACAGGGCTACTTATGGCTACACCTTC	CASTPSNRATYGYTF
TRBJ2-1	.	TRBV9	TRBD1	TGTGCCAGCAGCACCCGGACAGGGGAGTACAATGAGCAGTTCTTC	CASSTRTGEYNEQFF
TRBJ1-1	.	TRBV6-6	TRBD1	TGTGCCAGCACCCAGACAGGGTTCGCTGAAGCTTTCTTT	CASTQTGFAEAFF
TRBJ2-3	.	TRBV30	.	TGTGCCTGGAGTATTGGTAGCGCCACAGATACGCAGTATTTT	CAWSIGSATDTQYF
TRBJ2-7	few	TRBV13	TRBD2	TGTGCCAGCAGCCGTAGGCCGACTAGCGGGAGTTACGAGCAGTACTTC	CASSRRPTSGSYEQYF
TRBJ2-1	.	TRBV11-1	TRBD2	TGTGCCAGCAGCTGGACTAGCTCCTACAATGAGCAGTTCTTC	CASSWTSSYNEQFF
TRBJ1-4	.	TRBV7-2	.	TGTGCCAGCAGCCTTCGCACGGGTGCAGAAGAAAAACTGTTTTTT	CASSLRTGAEEKLFF
TRBJ2-5	.	TRBV7-2	TRBD2	TGTGCCAGCAGCTTAGTACTAGCGGCAGAGACCCAGTACTTC	CASSLVLAAETQYF